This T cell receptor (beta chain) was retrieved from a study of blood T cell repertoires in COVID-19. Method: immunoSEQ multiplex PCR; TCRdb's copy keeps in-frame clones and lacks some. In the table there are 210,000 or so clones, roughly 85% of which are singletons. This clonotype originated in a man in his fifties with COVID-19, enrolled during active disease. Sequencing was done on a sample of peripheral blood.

The CDR3 nucleotides are TGTGCCAGCAGCCAATACCAGGGTTCCTACGAGCAGTACTTC. This gives the protein CASSQYQGSYEQYF. V gene TRBV11-2 combines with J gene TRBJ2-7; D perhaps matches TRBD1 (5 bases). Germline V gives CDR1 SGHAT, CDR2 FQNNGV. V gave up 5 bases and J gave up 1 base, with 12 bases separating them. The CDR3 covers 14 residues.